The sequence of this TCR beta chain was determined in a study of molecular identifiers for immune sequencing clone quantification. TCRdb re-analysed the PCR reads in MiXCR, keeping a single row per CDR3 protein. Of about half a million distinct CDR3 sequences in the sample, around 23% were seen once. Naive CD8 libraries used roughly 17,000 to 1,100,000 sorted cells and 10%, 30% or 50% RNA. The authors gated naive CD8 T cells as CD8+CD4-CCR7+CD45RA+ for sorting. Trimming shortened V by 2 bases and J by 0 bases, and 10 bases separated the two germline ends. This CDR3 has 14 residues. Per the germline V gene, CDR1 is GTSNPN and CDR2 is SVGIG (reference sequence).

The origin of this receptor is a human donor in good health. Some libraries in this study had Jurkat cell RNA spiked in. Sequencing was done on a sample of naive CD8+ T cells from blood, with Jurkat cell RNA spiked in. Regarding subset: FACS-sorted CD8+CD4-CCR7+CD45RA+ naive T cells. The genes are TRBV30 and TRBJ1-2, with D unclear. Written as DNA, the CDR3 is TGTGCCTGGAGTCCGGCCGGGACTAACTATGGCTACACCTTC. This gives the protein CAWSPAGTNYGYTF.